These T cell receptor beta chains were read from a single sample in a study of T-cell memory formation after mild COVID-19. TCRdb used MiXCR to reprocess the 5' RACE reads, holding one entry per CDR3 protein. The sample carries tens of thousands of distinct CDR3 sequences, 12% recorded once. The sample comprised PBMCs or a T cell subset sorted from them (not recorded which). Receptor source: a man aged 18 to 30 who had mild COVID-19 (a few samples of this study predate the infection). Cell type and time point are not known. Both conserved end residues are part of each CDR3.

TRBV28 CASLQGTEAFF
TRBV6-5 CASSYDTQSYNSPLHF
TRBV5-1 CASSLGQLSGNTIYF
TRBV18 CASSPQAGVRTDTQYF
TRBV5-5 CASSSAPTEAYEQYF
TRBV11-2 CASSSGENTEAFF
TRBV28 CASITRGTDSAQETQYF
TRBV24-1 CATSDLGLAGADTQYF
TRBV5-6 CASREGAGYTF
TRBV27 CASSLAGGYEQYF
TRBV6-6 CASHSNDGTTNEKLFF
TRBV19 CASTPTAGGNQPQHF
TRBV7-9 CASTLAGDTQYF
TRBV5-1 CASSPQGQGYEKLFF
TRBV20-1 CSVPTGGTDTQYF
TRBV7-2 CASSPDWSYGYTF
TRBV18 CASSPGTDSYEQYF